This TCR beta chain is drawn from a study of tumor-infiltrating lymphocytes in primary liver carcinoma. Study context: Each of the samples returned roughly 3.65 to 7.5 million productive TCRbeta reads (a yield similar across tissue types).

The template, approximately 500 ng total RNA, yielded TCR beta cDNA made with a constant-region primer. TCR beta libraries came from three nested multiplex PCR rounds using slightly modified ARM-PCR. A C-beta reverse primer was combined with TRBV1-TRBV30 forward primers in the first two PCR rounds, and each round had roughly 9 cycles. Via MiXCR, TCRdb re-called the multiplex PCR reads, giving one row per CDR3 protein. The table includes 90,000 to 140,000 distinct CDR3 sequences, approximately 80% detected once. There are 16 residues in the CDR3. Germline loops: CDR1 MGHRA, CDR2 YSYEKL. V lost 0 bases and J lost 3; bases outside the gene matches: 6. Study-wide results and caveats: Merely about 8-25% of top clones occurred in all five tumor regions.

On this clonotype: What it recognizes is unknown.

RNA and DNA were co-extracted from about 20-30 mg of unsorted bulk tissue. Among the patients, all had chronic HBV infection and none had been treated. Over 75% viable tumor cells were present in every tumor sample. The source material was liver tumor tissue from sampling region 3. Regarding subset: tumor region T3, left-lateral pole. The sequence was obtained from a man aged 35-49 years with primary liver carcinoma and hepatitis B virus infection. This chain links TRBV4-1 with TRBJ1-1, with 8 bases identical to TRBD1. This CDR3 reads CASSQDDRGRDTEAFF. CDR3 coding DNA: TGCGCCAGCAGCCAAGACGACAGGGGAAGGGACACTGAAGCTTTCTTT.